The 13 T cell receptor beta chains in this list originate from one sample, sequenced in a study of shared clonotypes between healthy human individuals. The repertoire was sequenced with immunoSEQ multiplex PCR; TCRdb's copy has only in-frame clones and lacks some. The table shows around 340,000 clones, with around 67% occurring only once. Sequenced: memory CD4+ T cells sorted from blood. This sample's subset: CD45RA-negative fraction. The receptors derive from a man younger than 45 in good health.

This clone was counted ten times or more. V gene TRBV9 combines with J gene TRBJ2-2; D not certain. The ends were cut back, 0 bases at V and 5 bases at J, with 8 bases in the middle. The V gene's germline CDR1 is SGDLS and CDR2 YYNGEE. The CDR3 is made up of 14 amino acids. The CDR3 region is CASSVGVGTGELFF. The CDR3 coding sequence is TGTGCCAGCAGCGTAGGGGTCGGGACCGGGGAGCTGTTTTTT.

The rearrangement joins TRBV18 to TRBJ1-1; unclear D gene. Trimming removed 3 bases from V and 3 bases from J, with 14 bases in between. The germline V gene has CDR1 KGHSH and CDR2 LQKENI. This CDR3 has 15 amino acids. CDR3 DNA: TGTGCCAGCTCACCCTCGCAGGAGTCCGACACTGAAGCTTTCTTT. This sequence encodes CASSPSQESDTEAFF. Based on the CDR3 plus reference TRBV18 and TRBJ1-1, the full variable domain is NAGVMQNPRHLVRRRGQEARLRCSPMKGHSHVYWYRQLPEEGLKFMVYLQKENIIDESGMPKERFSAEFPKEGPSILRIQQVVRGDSAAYFCASSPSQESDTEAFFGQGTRLTVV.

This sequence joins TRBV28 and TRBJ2-1, with TRBD1 identical over 10 bases. The J segment lost 6 bases and the V segment lost 3 bases, leaving 2 bases of the junction unmatched. Per germline, CDR1 MDHEN and CDR2 SYDVKM. This CDR3 comprises 14 residues. Written as DNA, the CDR3 is TGTGCCAGCAGTTTGACAGGGGGCGGCAATGAGCAGTTCTTC. Translation: CASSLTGGGNEQFF.

The chain is built from TRBV10-2 and TRBJ1-2; D ambiguous. CDR3 length: 13 amino acids. Per germline, CDR1 WSHSY and CDR2 SAAADI. The V gene lost 2 bases and the J gene lost 4 bases, with 8 bases spanning the gap. CDR3 sequence: CASSEVPGYGYTF. The CDR3, as DNA: TGCGCCAGCAGTGAGGTTCCAGGCTATGGCTACACCTTC.

The chain recombines TRBV2 with TRBJ2-3, with 7 bases lining up with TRBD1. The CDR3 runs to 14 residues. Germline V gene data show CDR1 as SNHLY and CDR2 as FYNNEI. J lost 7 bases, V lost 3 bases, and 7 bases had no gene match. As DNA, the CDR3 is TGTGCCAGCAGTGACTTTCAGGGGGTGAATACGCAGTATTTT. This encodes CASSDFQGVNTQYF.

The rearrangement joins TRBV5-4 to TRBJ2-7, with D perhaps matching TRBD2 (6 bases). V shed 6 bases and J shed 2 bases, with 12 bases lying between them. The CDR3 contains 13 residues. The germline gives CDR1 SGHNT, CDR2 YYREEE (reference sequence). CDR3 protein: CASKRAGTYEQYF. The CDR3 DNA follows: TGTGCCAGCAAACGTGCGGGAACCTACGAGCAGTACTTC.

This clone was detected once. The chain has TRBV5-5 and TRBJ1-4; no clear D. The V gene's germline CDR1 is SGHKS and CDR2 YYEKEE (reference sequence). With 4 bases removed from V and 0 bases from J, the gap between germline ends came to 10 bases. The CDR3 is made up of 15 amino acids. Here the CDR3 DNA reads TGTGCCAGCAGCCGAGAATATGCAACTAATGAAAAACTGTTTTTT. Protein product: CASSREYATNEKLFF.

V usage is TRBV14 and J usage is TRBJ2-6; possible D gene TRBD1, 6 bases. Trimming removed 1 base from V and 0 bases from J, with 13 bases in between. In germline, CDR1 is SGHDN, CDR2 FVKESK. This CDR3 comprises 18 residues. CDR3: CASSQVGGLSSGANVLTF. The DNA for the CDR3 is TGTGCCAGCAGCCAAGTTGGGGGCTTAAGCTCTGGGGCCAACGTCCTGACTTTC.

The chain combines TRBV4-1 with TRBJ1-1; 9 nucleotides match TRBD1. Trimming removed 0 bases from V and 0 bases from J; junction bases left unmatched: 8. CDR3 size: 18 residues. Germline CDR1 MGHRA, CDR2 YSYEKL. The CDR3 sequence: CASSQDSPGQGLNTEAFF. The DNA for the CDR3 is TGCGCCAGCAGCCAAGATAGCCCCGGACAGGGGCTGAACACTGAAGCTTTCTTT.

This clone was detected only a few times. This rearrangement joins TRBV27 to TRBJ2-5, with 16 bases that match TRBD2. V lost 4 bases and J lost 5; bases outside the gene matches: 10. Germline V CDR1 and CDR2: MNHEY, SMNVEV (reference sequence). The CDR3 runs to 18 residues. The CDR3 region is CASSSDLGLAGGGETQYF. The CDR3 DNA sequence: TGTGCCAGCAGTTCCGATTTGGGACTAGCGGGAGGGGGTGAGACCCAGTACTTC.

The V call is TRBV28, the J call TRBJ2-3, with 10 bases aligning to TRBD2. There are 17 residues in the CDR3. The trim removed 3 bases at V and 2 bases at J, leaving 8 bases unmatched. From germline, CDR1 is MDHEN and CDR2 SYDVKM. The CDR3 spells CASSLGLLAGHTDTQYF. The CDR3 DNA is TGTGCCAGCAGTTTGGGCCTACTAGCGGGACACACAGATACGCAGTATTTT. The full variable domain, in which reference TRBV28 and TRBJ2-3 provide the parts outside the CDR3, is DVKVTQSSRYLVKRTGEKVFLECVQDMDHENMFWYRQDPGLGLRLIYFSYDVKMKEKGDIPEGYSVSREKKERFSLILESASTNQTSMYLCASSLGLLAGHTDTQYFGPGTRLTVL.

In its sample, this clone was seen a few times. V usage is TRBV18 and J usage is TRBJ2-5, with D perhaps TRBD1 (6 bases). The V gene's germline CDR1 is KGHSH and CDR2 LQKENI. Trimming shortened V by 3 bases and J by 3 bases, and 8 bases separated the two germline ends. The CDR3 contains 13 residues. The CDR3: CASSPQGKETQYF. DNA of the CDR3: TGTGCCAGCTCACCCCAGGGGAAAGAGACCCAGTACTTC.

For this clone: This sample includes further DNA sequences coding for the same CDR3. The chain is built from TRBV4-3 and TRBJ1-5; D not certain. Germline-derived CDR1 and CDR2 are LGHNA and YSLEER. The CDR3 is made up of 13 amino acids. Trimming left V 0 bases short and J 4 bases short, with 4 bases between. CDR3 protein: CASSQDRNQPQHF. For the CDR3, the DNA is TGCGCCAGCAGCCAAGATCGAAATCAGCCCCAGCATTTT.